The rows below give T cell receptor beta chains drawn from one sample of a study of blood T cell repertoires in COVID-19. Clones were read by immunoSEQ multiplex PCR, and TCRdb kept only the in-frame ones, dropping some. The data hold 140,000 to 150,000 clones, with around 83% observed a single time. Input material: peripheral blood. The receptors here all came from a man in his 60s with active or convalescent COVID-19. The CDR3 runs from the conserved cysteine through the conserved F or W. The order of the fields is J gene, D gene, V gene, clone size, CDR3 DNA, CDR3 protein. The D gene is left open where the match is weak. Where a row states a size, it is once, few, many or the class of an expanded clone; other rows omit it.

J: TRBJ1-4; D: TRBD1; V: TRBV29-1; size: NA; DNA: TGCAGCGTGGCCGGGACAGAAACTACAACTAATGAAAAACTGTTTTTT; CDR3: CSVAGTETTTNEKLFF
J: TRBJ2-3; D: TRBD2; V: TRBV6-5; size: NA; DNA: TGTGCCAGCAGTTACAGCGGACTAGCGCCGCAGTATTTT; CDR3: CASSYSGLAPQYF
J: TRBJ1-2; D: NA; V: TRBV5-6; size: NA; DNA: TGTGCCAGCAGCTTGGGGCAGGGCGGCTACACCTTC; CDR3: CASSLGQGGYTF
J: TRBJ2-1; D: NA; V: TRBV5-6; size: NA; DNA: TGTGCCAGCAGCATGACCACTAGCCGAGAGCAGTTCTTC; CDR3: CASSMTTSREQFF
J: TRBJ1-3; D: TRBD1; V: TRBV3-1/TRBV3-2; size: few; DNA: TGTGCCAGCAGCCAAACAGGGGATCCTGGAAACACCATATATTTT; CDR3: CASSQTGDPGNTIYF
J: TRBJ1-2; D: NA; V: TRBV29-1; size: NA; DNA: TGCAGCGTTGAGTTGACAGCAAGTAACTATGGCTACACCTTC; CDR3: CSVELTASNYGYTF
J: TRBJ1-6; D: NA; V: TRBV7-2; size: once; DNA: TGTGCCAGCAGCTTAGTGGCGGACAAGTATTCACCCCTCCACTTT; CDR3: CASSLVADKYSPLHF
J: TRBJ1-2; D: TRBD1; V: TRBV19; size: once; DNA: TGTGCCAGTAGTAGGGACAGGGGGCTTGGCTACACCTTC; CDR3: CASSRDRGLGYTF
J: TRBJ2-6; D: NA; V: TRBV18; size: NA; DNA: TGTGCCAGCTCACCACTTACGATGGCGGCCCCGGGTAGCTCTGGGGCCAACGTCCTGACTTTC; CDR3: CASSPLTMAAPGSSGANVLTF
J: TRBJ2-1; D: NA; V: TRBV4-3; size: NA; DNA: TGCGCCAGCAGTCGACTAGGCCCCGGGGAGCAGTTCTTC; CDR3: CASSRLGPGEQFF
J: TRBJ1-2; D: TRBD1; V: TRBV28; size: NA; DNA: TGTGCCAGCAGCCTGGACAGGCCCCGCGGGGGCTACACCTTC; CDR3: CASSLDRPRGGYTF
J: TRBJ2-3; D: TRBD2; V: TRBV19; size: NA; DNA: TGTGCCAGTAAACGGCGGGAGGCGGATACGCAGTATTTT; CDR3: CASKRREADTQYF
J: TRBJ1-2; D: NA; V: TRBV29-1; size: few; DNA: TGCAGCGTTCCGGGGTCCAACTATGGCTACACCTTC; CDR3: CSVPGSNYGYTF
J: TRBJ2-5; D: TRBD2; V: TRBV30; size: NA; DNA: TGTGCCTGGAGCGTCGGGAGGGGGACCCAGTACTTC; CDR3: CAWSVGRGTQYF
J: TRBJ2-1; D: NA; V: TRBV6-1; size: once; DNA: TGTGCCAGCAGTGAACTTACAGGGATTTTATACAATGAGCAGTTCTTC; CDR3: CASSELTGILYNEQFF
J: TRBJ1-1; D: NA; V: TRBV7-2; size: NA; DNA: TGTGCCAGCAGCTTAGTTCTATCAGGGGAAGCTTTCTTT; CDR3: CASSLVLSGEAFF
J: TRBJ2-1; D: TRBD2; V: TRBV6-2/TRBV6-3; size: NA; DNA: TGTGCCAGCAGTTACCCCCGGCTAGCGGGAGTCGAGAATGAGCAGTTCTTC; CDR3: CASSYPRLAGVENEQFF
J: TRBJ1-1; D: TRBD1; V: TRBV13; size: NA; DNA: TGTGCCAGCAGCCGACAGGGGGCATTGACTGAAGCTTTCTTT; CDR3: CASSRQGALTEAFF
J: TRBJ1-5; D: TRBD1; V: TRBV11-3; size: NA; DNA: TGTGCCAGCAGCATGGGACAGAATGATCAGCCCCAGCATTTT; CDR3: CASSMGQNDQPQHF
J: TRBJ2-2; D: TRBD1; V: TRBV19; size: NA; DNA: TGTGCCAGTAGTACCGGGACAGGTATCACCGGGGAGCTGTTTTTT; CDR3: CASSTGTGITGELFF
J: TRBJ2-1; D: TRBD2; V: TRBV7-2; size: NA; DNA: TGTGCCAGCAGCTTTTTAGCGGGCCTATACAATGAGCAGTTCTTC; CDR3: CASSFLAGLYNEQFF
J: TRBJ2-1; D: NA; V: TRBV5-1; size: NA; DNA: TGCGCCAGCAGCTTGTTGGCGGGGCTAAGCTCCTACAATGAGCAGTTCTTC; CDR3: CASSLLAGLSSYNEQFF
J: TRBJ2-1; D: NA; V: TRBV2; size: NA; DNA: TGTGCCAGCAGCGTACAGGGTAATGAGCAGTTCTTC; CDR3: CASSVQGNEQFF
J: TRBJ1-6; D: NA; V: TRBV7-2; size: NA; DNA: TGTGCCAGCAGCCCCGGACAGACAGTTTCACCCCTCCACTTT; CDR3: CASSPGQTVSPLHF
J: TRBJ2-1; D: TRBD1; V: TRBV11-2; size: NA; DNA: TGTGCCAGCAGGGCCGGGACAGGGAACTACAATGAGCAGTTCTTC; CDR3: CASRAGTGNYNEQFF
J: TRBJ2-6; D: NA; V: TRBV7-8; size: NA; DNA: TGTGCCAGCAGCCTCGGTGGGGCCAACGTCCTGACTTTC; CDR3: CASSLGGANVLTF
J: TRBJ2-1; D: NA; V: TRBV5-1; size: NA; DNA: TGCGCCAGCAAACCGGGGGACCGCGACTACAATGAGCAGTTCTTC; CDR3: CASKPGDRDYNEQFF
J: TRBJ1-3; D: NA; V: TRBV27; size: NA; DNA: TGTGCCAGCAGTTTGTATGCCATCCTACCGGGACAATTCATCTCTGGAAACACCATATATTTT; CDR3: CASSLYAILPGQFISGNTIYF
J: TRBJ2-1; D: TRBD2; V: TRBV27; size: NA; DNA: TGTGCCAGCAGTCCAACACCGCGGACTAGTCATGAGCAGTTCTTC; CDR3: CASSPTPRTSHEQFF
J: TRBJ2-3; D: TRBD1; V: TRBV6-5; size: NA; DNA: TGTGCCAGCAGCATACAGGGGACCGCAGATACGCAGTATTTT; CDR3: CASSIQGTADTQYF
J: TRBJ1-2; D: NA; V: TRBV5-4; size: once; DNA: TGTGCCAGCAGCTTGCCGCAGGGAAACTATGGCTACACCTTC; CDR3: CASSLPQGNYGYTF
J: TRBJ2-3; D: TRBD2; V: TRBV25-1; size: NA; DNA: TGTGCCAGCAGTGCACTGACTAGCGCAGATACGCAGTATTTT; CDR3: CASSALTSADTQYF
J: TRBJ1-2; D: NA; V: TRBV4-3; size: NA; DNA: TGCGCCAGCAGCCAGGACAGATTGCTTAACTATGGCTACACCTTC; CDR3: CASSQDRLLNYGYTF
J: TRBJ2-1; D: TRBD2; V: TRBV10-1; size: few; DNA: TGCGCCAGCAGTAGAACCGGGACTAGCGTGCACAATGAGCAGTTCTTC; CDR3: CASSRTGTSVHNEQFF
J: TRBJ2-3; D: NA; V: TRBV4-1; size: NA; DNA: TGCGCCAGCAGCCAAGGACTACCCCTGCAGTATTTT; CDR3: CASSQGLPLQYF
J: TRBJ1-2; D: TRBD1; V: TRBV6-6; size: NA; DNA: TGTGCCAGCAGTAGGGACAGGGACCACTATGGCTACACCTTC; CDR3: CASSRDRDHYGYTF
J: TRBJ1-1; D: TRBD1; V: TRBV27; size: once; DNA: TGTGCCAGCAGGACCTGGGGACAGGAGGGCACTGAAGCTTTCTTT; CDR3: CASRTWGQEGTEAFF
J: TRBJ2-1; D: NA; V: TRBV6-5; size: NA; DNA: TGTGCCAGCAGTTACTTATCCTACAATGAGCAGTTCTTC; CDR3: CASSYLSYNEQFF
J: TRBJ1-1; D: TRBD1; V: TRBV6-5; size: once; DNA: TGTGCCAGCAGCTGGGATTCGACAGGGGGCTCTGAAGCTTTCTTT; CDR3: CASSWDSTGGSEAFF
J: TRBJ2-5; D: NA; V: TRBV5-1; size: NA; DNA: TGCGCCAGCAGCTGGCGACAGAAAGAGACCCAGTACTTC; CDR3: CASSWRQKETQYF